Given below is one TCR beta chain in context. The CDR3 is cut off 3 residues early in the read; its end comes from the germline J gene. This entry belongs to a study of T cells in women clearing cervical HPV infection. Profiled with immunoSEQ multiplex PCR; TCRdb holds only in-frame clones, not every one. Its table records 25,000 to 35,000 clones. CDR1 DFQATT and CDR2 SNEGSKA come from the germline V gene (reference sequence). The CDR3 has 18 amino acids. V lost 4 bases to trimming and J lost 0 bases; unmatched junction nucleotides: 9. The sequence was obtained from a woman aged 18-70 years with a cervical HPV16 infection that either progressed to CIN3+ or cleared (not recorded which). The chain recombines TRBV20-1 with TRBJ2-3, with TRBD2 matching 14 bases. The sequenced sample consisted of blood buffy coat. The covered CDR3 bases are TGCAGTGCTACAGGACTAGCGGGAGGACCGACTAGCACAGATACG. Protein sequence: CSATGLAGGPTSTDT. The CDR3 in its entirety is CSATGLAGGPTSTDTQYF.